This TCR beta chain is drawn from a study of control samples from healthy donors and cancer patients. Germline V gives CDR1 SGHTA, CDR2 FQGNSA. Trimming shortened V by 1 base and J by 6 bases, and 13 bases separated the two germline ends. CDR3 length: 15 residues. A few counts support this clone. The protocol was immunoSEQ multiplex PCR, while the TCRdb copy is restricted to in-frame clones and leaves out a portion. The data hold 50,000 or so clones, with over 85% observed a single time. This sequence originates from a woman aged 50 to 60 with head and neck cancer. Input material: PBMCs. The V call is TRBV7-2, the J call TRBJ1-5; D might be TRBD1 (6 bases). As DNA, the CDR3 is TGTGCCAGCAGCTTAGTTAGGGGGTTTCCTCAGCCCCAGCATTTT. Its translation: CASSLVRGFPQPQHF.